These 7 T cell receptor beta chains were all obtained from the same sample, sequenced in a study of T cell responses to AZD1222 COVID-19 vaccine. Data came from immunoSEQ multiplex PCR; TCRdb stores just in-frame clones and leaves some out. Among roughly 120,000 clones listed, 70% to 90% were seen once. Source: peripheral blood, taken on day 0 of AZD1222 vaccination. The receptor source for this set is an adult in good health.

V is TRBV6-2 or TRBV6-3 and J is TRBJ2-6; perhaps TRBD1 as D (6 bases). CDR1 MNHEY and CDR2 SVGEGT come from the germline V gene. The length of the CDR3 is 17 residues. V was clipped by 4 bases and J by 1 base, with 14 bases between them. CDR3 sequence: CASSSNRVLSGANVLTF. The CDR3 nucleotides are TGTGCCAGCAGTTCTAACAGGGTCCTATCTGGGGCCAACGTCCTGACTTTC.

This clone was observed once. J is TRBJ1-3 and V is TRBV19; 7 positions match TRBD1. This CDR3 region has 14 residues. Germline CDR1 is LNHDA and CDR2 is SQIVND (reference sequence). Unmatched junction bases numbered 5, after V lost 7 bases and J lost 2 bases. In nucleotides, the CDR3 is TGTGCCAGTATAAGGGACAGCCCTGGAAACACCATATATTTT. The encoded protein is CASIRDSPGNTIYF.

The gene calls are TRBV2 and TRBJ2-2, with 10 bases identical to TRBD2. J gave up 5 bases and V 9 bases, and 12 bases lay outside the gene matches. Per germline, CDR1 SNHLY and CDR2 FYNNEI. CDR3 size: 16 residues. DNA for the CDR3: TGTGCCAGAGAAATTAGCGGGGGGAGGCAAACCGGGGAGCTGTTTTTT. It specifies CAREISGGRQTGELFF.

The rearrangement joins TRBV19 to TRBJ1-2, with D tentatively TRBD1 (5 bases). Germline lookup yields CDR1 LNHDA and CDR2 SQIVND (reference sequence). V was shortened by 3 bases and J by 6 bases, with 14 bases between the two germline ends. There are 14 residues in the CDR3. In DNA form, the CDR3 reads TGTGCCAGTAGTATGGGGCAGGCCTACGATGGCTACACCTTC. Its translation: CASSMGQAYDGYTF.

This chain connects TRBV7-2 to TRBJ1-5; unclear D gene. Trimming shortened V by 5 bases and J by 3 bases, and 11 bases separated the two germline ends. This CDR3 region has 14 residues. Per the germline V gene, CDR1 is SGHTA and CDR2 is FQGNSA. CDR3 in DNA: TGTGCCAGCAGCCAAGGCTGGAACAATCAGCCCCAGCATTTT. This codes for CASSQGWNNQPQHF.

This chain connects TRBV27 to TRBJ2-2; TRBD2 agrees at 11 bases. J lost 4 bases, V lost 0 bases, and 4 bases had no gene match. The CDR3 extends over 17 amino acids. CDR1 is MNHEY and CDR2 is SMNVEV in the germline V gene (reference sequence). The CDR3 region has the DNA TGTGCCAGCAGTTTATCCTTAGCGGGGGGGATCACCGGGGAGCTGTTTTTT. This encodes CASSLSLAGGITGELFF.

V and J are TRBV4-1 and TRBJ2-4; 12 positions match TRBD2. V lost 3 bases and J lost 6; bases outside the gene matches: 6. The germline CDR1 and CDR2 sequences are MGHRA and YSYEKL. The CDR3 consists of 16 residues. CDR3 sequence: CASSHQTSGGPNIQYF. CDR3 coding DNA: TGCGCCAGCAGCCACCAGACTAGCGGGGGACCAAACATTCAGTACTTC.